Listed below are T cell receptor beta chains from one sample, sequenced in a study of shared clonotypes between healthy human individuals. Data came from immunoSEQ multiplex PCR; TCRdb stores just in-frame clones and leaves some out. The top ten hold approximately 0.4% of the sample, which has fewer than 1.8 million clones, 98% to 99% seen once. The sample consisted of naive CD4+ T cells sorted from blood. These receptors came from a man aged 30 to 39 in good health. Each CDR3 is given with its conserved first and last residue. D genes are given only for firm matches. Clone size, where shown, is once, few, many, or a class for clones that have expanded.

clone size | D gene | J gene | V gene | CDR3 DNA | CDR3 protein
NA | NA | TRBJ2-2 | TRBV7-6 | TGTGCCAGCAGCCAGATTTTCGGGGCGGCCGGGGAGCTGTTTTTT | CASSQIFGAAGELFF
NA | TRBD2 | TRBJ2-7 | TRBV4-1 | TGCGCCAGCAGCCCTCGGGAGGGCCCTTACGAGCAGTACTTC | CASSPREGPYEQYF
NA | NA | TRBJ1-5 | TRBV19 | TGTGCCAGTAGTGTCGGGTTACGCAATCAGCCCCAGCATTTT | CASSVGLRNQPQHF
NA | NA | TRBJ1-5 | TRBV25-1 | TGTGCCAGCAGTGTAGGGATTCAGCCCCAGCATTTT | CASSVGIQPQHF
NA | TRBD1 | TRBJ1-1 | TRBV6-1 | TGTGCCAGCAGTGAAATGACAGGGGGCCGGTCTGAAGCTTTCTTT | CASSEMTGGRSEAFF
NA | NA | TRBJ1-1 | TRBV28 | TGTGCCAGCAGTACCACAGATACTGAAGCTTTCTTT | CASSTTDTEAFF
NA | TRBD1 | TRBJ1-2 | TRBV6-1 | TGTGCCAGCACGCCGGGACAGGGGGCGCCTGGCTACACCTTC | CASTPGQGAPGYTF
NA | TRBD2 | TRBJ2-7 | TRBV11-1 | TGTGCCAGCAGCTTAGCACTAGCGGGAGGCTCCAAATACGAGCAGTACTTC | CASSLALAGGSKYEQYF
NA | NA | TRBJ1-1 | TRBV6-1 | TGTGCCAACTCAGAGTTAACGAACACTGAAGCTTTCTTT | CANSELTNTEAFF
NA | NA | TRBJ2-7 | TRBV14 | TGTGCCAGCAGCCCCCTTTCCACCTACGAGCAGTACTTC | CASSPLSTYEQYF
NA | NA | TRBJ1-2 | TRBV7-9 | TGTGCCAGCAGACCTGGGACGGTGAACTATGGCTACACCTTC | CASRPGTVNYGYTF
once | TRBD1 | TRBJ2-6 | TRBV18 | TGTGCCAGCTCGGGACAGAGGATCTACAGCTCTGGGGCCAACGTCCTGACTTTC | CASSGQRIYSSGANVLTF
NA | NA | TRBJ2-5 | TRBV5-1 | TGCGCCAGCAGCAACCGGGACCCCCCAGGAGAGACCCAGTACTTC | CASSNRDPPGETQYF
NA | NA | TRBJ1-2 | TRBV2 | TGTGCCAGCATTGGGTTGTCTTATGGCTACACCTTC | CASIGLSYGYTF
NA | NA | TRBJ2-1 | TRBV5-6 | TGTGCCAGCAGCTTGCCTTCGAATGAGCAGTTCTTC | CASSLPSNEQFF
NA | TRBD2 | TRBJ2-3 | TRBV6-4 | TGTGCCAGCAGTGACGGGACTAGTATCAGCACAGATACGCAGTATTTT | CASSDGTSISTDTQYF
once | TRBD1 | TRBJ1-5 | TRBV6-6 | TGTGCCAGCAGTAAGATAACAGGGGGCGCCTATCAGCCCCAGCATTTT | CASSKITGGAYQPQHF
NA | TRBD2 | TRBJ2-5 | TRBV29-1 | TGCAGCGTTGAAGAGAGGAGAGGCAAGGCGGGAGGAAGGAGAGAGACCCAGTACTTC | CSVEERRGKAGGRRETQYF
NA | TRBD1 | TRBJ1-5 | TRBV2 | TGTGGTTCATCGGGGGACAGTAGCAATCAGCCCCAGCATTTT | CGSSGDSSNQPQHF
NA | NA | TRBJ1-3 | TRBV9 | TGTGCCAGCAGCGTAGGTCCGGGAAACACCATATATTTT | CASSVGPGNTIYF
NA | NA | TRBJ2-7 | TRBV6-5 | TGTGCCAGCAGACTCGGTTACGAGCAGTACTTC | CASRLGYEQYF
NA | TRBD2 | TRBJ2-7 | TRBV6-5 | TGTGCCAGCAGTTACGGGACTAGCGGGACGGACGAGCAGTACTTC | CASSYGTSGTDEQYF
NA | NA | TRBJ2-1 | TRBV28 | TGTGCCAGCAGTTTAGGCAGGGAAACCTACAATGAGCAGTTCTTC | CASSLGRETYNEQFF
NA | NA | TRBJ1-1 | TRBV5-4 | TGTGCCAGCAGCTTTGGAGGTCCGAACACTGAAGCTTTCTTT | CASSFGGPNTEAFF
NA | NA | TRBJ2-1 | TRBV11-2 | TGTGCCAGCAGCCCAGGTGCCAGGGGCGGGAATGAGCAGTTCTTC | CASSPGARGGNEQFF
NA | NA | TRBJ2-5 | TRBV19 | TGTGCCAGTAGGATTACAGGGAGGGAGACCCAGTACTTC | CASRITGRETQYF
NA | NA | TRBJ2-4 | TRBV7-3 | TGTGCCAGCCACGGTGCGTTGGCGGACATTCAGTACTTC | CASHGALADIQYF
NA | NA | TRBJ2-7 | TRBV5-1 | TGCGCCAGCAGCACCCCGGGGACCAGCTCCTACGAGCAGTACTTC | CASSTPGTSSYEQYF
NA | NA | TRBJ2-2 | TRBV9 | TGTGCCAGCAGCCCCCCTGATGGGGGCCACCGCTTGTACACCGGGGAGCTGTTTTTT | CASSPPDGGHRLYTGELFF
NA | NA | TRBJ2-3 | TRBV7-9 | TGTGCCAGCAGCTTAGGGGGCGGGACGGGGACAGATACGCAGTATTTT | CASSLGGGTGTDTQYF
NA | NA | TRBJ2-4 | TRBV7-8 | TGTGCCAGCAGCTTAGGTGTTGTAGCCAAAAACATTCAGTACTTC | CASSLGVVAKNIQYF
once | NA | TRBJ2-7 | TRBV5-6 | TGTGCCAGCAGCTTGCGACCTGTTAGCTACGAGCAGTACTTC | CASSLRPVSYEQYF
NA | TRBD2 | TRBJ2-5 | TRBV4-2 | TGTGCCAGCAGCCAAGGGACAGGGCCATCGAGACAAAGACTAGCGGGAGGGGAAGAGACCCAGTACTTC | CASSQGTGPSRQRLAGGEETQYF
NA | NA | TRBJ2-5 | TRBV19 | TGTGCCAGTAGAGGGGGTAGGGGCGACCAAGAGACCCAGTACTTC | CASRGGRGDQETQYF
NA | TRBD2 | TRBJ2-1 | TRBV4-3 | TGCGCCAGCAGCCTCGAGCGGGAAAAGTTCTTC | CASSLEREKFF
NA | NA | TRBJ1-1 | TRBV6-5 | TGTGCCAGCAGTAGGGACGTTACCATGAACACTGAAGCTTTCTTT | CASSRDVTMNTEAFF
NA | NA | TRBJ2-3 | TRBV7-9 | TGTGCCAGCGCCTCCGGCGGCGTGGATAATGCGGATACGCAGTATTTT | CASASGGVDNADTQYF
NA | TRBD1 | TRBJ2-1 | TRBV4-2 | TGTGCCAGCAGCCAAGCTACGGGACAGGGGGCAATCTCCTACAATGAGCAGTTCTTC | CASSQATGQGAISYNEQFF